This entry describes one T cell receptor beta chain. Produced via immunoSEQ multiplex PCR; TCRdb's table is partial and in-frame only. The sample has about 54,000 clones, around 96% seen once. Germline V gene data show CDR1 as LNHNV and CDR2 as YYDKDF (reference sequence). There are 12 residues in the CDR3. Trimming shortened V by 5 bases and J by 7 bases, and 12 bases separated the two germline ends. This specimen belongs to a study of control samples from healthy donors and cancer patients. The source material was blood. The rearrangement joins TRBV15 to TRBJ2-7; no clear D gene. This TCR was recovered from a woman aged 25-40 years in good health. CDR3 sequence: CATSPDEREQYF. CDR3 nucleotides: TGTGCCACCAGCCCTGATGAAAGGGAGCAGTACTTC.